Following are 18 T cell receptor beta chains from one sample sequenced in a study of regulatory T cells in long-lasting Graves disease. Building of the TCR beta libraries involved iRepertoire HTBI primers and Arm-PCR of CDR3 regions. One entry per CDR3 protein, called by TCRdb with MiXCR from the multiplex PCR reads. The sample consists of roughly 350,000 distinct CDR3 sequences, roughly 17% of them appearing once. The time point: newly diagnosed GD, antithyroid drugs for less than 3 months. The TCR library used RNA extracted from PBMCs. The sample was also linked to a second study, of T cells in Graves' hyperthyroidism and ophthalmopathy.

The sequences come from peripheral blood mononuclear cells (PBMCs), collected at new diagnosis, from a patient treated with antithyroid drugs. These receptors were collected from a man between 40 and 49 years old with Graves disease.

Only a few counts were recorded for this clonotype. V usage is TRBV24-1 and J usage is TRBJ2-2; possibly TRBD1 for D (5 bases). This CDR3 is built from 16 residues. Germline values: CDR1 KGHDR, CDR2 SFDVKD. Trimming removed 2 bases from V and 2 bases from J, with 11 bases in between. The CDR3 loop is CATSDWGTLNTGELFF. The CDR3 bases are TGTGCCACCAGTGATTGGGGCACCCTAAACACCGGGGAGCTGTTTTTT.

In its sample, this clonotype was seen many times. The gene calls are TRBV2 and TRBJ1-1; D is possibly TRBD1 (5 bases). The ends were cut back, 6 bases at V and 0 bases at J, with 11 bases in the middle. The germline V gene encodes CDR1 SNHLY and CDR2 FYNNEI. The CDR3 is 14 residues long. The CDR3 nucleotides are TGTGCCAGCAGGGGGGGAGATATGAACACTGAAGCTTTCTTT. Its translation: CASRGGDMNTEAFF. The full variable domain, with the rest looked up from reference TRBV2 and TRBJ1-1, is EPEVTQTPSHQVTQMGQEVILRCVPISNHLYFYWYRQILGQKVEFLVSFYNNEISEKSEIFDDQFSVERPDGSNFTLKIRSTKLEDSAMYFCASRGGDMNTEAFFGQGTRLTVV.

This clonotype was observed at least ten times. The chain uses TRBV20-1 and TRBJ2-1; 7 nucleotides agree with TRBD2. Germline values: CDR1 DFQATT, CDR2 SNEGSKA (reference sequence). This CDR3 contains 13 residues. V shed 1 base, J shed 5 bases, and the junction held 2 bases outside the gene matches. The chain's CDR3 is CSARASGNNEQFF. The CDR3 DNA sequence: TGCAGTGCTAGAGCTAGCGGTAACAATGAGCAGTTCTTC.

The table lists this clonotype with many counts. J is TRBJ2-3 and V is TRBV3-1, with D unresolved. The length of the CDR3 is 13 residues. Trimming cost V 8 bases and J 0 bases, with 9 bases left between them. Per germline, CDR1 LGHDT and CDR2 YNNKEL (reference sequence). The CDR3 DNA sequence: TGTGCCAGCGGGCAGGACAGCACAGATACGCAGTATTTT. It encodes CASGQDSTDTQYF.

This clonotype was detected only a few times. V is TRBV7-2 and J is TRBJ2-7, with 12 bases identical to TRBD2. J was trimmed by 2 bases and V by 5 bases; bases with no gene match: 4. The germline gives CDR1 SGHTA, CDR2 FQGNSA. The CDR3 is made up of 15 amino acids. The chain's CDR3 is CASSQTSGGPYEQYF. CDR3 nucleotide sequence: TGTGCCAGCAGCCAGACTAGCGGGGGACCCTACGAGCAGTACTTC.

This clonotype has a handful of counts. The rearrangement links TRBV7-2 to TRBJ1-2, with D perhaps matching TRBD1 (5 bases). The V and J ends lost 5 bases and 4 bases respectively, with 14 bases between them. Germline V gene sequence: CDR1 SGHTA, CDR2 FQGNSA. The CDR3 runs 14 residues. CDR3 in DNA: TGTGCCAGCAGCATCCCCGGGACTACCTATGGCTACACCTTC. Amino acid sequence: CASSIPGTTYGYTF.

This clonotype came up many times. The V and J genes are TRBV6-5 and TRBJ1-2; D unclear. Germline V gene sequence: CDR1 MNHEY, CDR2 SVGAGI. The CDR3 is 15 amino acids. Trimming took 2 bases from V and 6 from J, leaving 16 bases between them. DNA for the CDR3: TGTGCCAGCAGTTACGCCTTACATGCCGGAGATGGCTACACCTTC. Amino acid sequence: CASSYALHAGDGYTF.

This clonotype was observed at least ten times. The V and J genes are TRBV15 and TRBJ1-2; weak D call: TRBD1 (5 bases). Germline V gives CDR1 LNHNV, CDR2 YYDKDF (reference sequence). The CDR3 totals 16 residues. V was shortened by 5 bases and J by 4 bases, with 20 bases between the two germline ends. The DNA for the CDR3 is TGTGCCACCAGCGGGCGGGACCGCCCTTTCGGCTATGGCTACACCTTC. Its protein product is CATSGRDRPFGYGYTF.

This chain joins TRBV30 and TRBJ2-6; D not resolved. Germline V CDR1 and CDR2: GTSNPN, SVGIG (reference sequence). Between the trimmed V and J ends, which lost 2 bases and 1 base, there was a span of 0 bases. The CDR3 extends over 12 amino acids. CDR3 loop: CAWSSGANVLTF. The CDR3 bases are TGTGCCTGGAGTTCTGGGGCCAACGTCCTGACTTTC.

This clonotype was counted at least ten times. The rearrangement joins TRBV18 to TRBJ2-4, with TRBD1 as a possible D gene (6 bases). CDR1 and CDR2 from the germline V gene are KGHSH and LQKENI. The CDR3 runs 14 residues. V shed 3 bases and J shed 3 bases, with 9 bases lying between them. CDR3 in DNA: TGTGCCAGCTCACCGACAGGAGACAAAAACATTCAGTACTTC. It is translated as CASSPTGDKNIQYF.

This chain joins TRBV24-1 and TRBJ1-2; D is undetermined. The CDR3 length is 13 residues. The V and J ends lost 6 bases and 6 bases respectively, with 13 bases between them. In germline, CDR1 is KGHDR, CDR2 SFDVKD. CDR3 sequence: CATSPRWGNGYTF. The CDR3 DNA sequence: TGTGCCACCAGTCCGCGATGGGGAAATGGCTACACCTTC.

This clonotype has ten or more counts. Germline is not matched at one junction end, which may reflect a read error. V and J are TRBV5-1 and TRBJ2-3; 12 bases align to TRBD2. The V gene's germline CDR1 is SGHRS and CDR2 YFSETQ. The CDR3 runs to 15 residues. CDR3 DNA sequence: TGTGCCAGCAGCTTGGCTAGCGGGGGGGCCAATTCCCAGTATTTT. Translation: CASSLASGGANSQYF.

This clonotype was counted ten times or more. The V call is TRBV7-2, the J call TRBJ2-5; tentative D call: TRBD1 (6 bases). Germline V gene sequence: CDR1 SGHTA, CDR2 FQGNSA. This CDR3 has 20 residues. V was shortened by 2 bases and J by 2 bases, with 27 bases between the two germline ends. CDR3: CASSLRSWGYSGTTQETQYF. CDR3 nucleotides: TGTGCCAGCAGCTTACGATCTTGGGGCTACTCCGGGACAACTCAAGAGACCCAGTACTTC.

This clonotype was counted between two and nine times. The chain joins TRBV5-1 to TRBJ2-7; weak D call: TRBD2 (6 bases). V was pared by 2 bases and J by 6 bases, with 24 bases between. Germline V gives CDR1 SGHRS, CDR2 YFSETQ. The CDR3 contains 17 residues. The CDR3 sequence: CASSLGPGPSMGGEQYF. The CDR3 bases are TGCGCCAGCAGCTTAGGTCCAGGGCCCTCCATGGGGGGCGAGCAGTACTTC. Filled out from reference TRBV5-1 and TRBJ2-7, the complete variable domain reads KAGVTQTPRYLIKTRGQQVTLSCSPISGHRSVSWYQQTPGQGLQFLFEYFSETQRNKGNFPGRFSGRQFSNSRSEMNVSTLELGDSALYLCASSLGPGPSMGGEQYFGPGTRLTVT.

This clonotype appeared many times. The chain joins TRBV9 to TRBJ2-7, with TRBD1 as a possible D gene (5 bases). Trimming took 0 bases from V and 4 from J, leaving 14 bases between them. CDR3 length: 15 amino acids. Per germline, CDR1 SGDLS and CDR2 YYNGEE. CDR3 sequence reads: CASSVATGPGYEQYF. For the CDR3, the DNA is TGTGCCAGCAGCGTAGCTACAGGTCCGGGTTACGAGCAGTACTTC. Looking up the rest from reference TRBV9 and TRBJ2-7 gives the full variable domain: DSGVTQTPKHLITATGQRVTLRCSPRSGDLSVYWYQQSLDQGLQFLIQYYNGEERAKGNILERFSAQQFPDLHSELNLSSLELGDSALYFCASSVATGPGYEQYFGPGTRLTVT.

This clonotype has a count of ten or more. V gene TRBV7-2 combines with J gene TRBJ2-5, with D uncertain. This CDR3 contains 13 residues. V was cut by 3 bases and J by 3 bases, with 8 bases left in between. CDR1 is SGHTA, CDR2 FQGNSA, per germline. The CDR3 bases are TGTGCCAGCAGCTTTATTAAAGAAGAGACCCAGTACTTC. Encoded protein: CASSFIKEETQYF.

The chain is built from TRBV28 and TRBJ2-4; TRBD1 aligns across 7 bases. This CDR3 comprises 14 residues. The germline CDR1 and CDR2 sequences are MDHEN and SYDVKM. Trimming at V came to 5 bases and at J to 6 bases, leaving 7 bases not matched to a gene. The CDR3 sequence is CASSPGTERNIQYF. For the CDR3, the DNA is TGTGCCAGCAGTCCCGGGACAGAGAGAAACATTCAGTACTTC.

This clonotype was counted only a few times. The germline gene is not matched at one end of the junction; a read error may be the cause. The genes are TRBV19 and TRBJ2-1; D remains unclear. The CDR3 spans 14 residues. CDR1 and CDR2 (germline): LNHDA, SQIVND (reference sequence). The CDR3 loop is CASSIVGGSNEQLF. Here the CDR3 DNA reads TGTGCCAGTAGTATAGTCGGCGGAAGCAATGAGCAGCTCTTC.